Below, one T cell receptor (beta chain) is given with its context. The sample belongs to a study of shared clonotypes between healthy human individuals. Several immunoSEQ plates received, in even portions, the genomic DNA of each subset. Original handling: Quality scores were absent from the junction-only immunoSEQ sequences, so filtering differed. The assay was immunoSEQ multiplex PCR, and TCRdb's table has in-frame clones only and misses some. The V and J calls and clone size come from that table; D and trimming were worked out from the DNA. The data contain about 2,100,000 clones, roughly 91% of them singletons. Positive CCR7 selection of CD45RO-negative cells yielded the naive CD8 cells, and terminally differentiated effector memory CD45RA+ cells were excluded. V shed 7 bases, J shed 7 bases, and the junction held 12 bases outside the gene matches. The CDR3 is 16 residues long. Germline CDR1 and CDR2: SNHLY and FYNNEI.

Material: naive CD8+ T cells from PBMCs. J is TRBJ2-1 and V is TRBV2; 11 nucleotides match TRBD2. The sequence came from a man between 18 and 29 years old in good health. Some clones in this sample may be carry-over from other donors' samples. In DNA, the CDR3 is TGTGCCAGCACGCAGCATCCGGGACTAGCGGTGAATGAGCAGTTCTTC. Its translation is CASTQHPGLAVNEQFF.